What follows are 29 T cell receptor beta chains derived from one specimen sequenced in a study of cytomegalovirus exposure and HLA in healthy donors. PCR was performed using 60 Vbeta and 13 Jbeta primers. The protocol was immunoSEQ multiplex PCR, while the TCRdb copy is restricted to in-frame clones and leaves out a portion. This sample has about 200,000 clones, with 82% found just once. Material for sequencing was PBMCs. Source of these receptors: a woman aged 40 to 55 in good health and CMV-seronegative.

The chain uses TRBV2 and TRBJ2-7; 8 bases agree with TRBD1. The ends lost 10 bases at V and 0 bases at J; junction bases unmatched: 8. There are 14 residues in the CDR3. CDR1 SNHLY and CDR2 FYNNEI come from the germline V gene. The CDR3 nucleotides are TGTGCCATCAATACAGGGGGGCACTCCTACGAGCAGTACTTC. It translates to CAINTGGHSYEQYF.

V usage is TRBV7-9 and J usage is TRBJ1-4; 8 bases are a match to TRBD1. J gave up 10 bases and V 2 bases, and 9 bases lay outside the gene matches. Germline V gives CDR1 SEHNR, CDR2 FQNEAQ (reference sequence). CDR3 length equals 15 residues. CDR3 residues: CASSLSQGANTKLFF. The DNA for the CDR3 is TGTGCCAGCAGCTTATCCCAGGGGGCGAATACAAAACTGTTTTTT.

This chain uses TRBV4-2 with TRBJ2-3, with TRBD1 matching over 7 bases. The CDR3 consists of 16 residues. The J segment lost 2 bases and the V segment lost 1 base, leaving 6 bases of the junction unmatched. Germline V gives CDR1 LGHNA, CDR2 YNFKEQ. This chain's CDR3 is CASSQAGTANTDTQYF. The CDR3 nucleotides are TGTGCCAGCAGCCAAGCCGGGACAGCGAACACAGATACGCAGTATTTT.

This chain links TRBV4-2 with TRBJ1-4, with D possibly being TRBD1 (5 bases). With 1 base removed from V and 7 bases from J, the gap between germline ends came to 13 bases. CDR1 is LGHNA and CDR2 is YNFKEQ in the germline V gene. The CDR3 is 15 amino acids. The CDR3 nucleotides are TGTGCCAGCAGCCAAGTAGAAGCGGGGGGTGAAAAACTGTTTTTT. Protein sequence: CASSQVEAGGEKLFF.

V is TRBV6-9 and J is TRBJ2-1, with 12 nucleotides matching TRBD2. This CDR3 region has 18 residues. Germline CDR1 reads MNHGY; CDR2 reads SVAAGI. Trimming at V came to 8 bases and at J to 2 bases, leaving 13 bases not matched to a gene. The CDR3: CASPHGPSGRGTYNEQFF. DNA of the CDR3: TGTGCCAGCCCCCATGGTCCTAGCGGGAGGGGCACCTACAATGAGCAGTTCTTC.

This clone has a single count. CDR3 in amino acids: CASKPEANSNYGYTF. CDR3 in DNA: TGCGCCAGCAAACCCGAAGCGAATTCTAACTATGGCTACACCTTC. The V call is TRBV5-1, the J call TRBJ1-2; D not certain. Germline CDR1 SGHRS, CDR2 YFSETQ. The ends were cut back, 6 bases at V and 0 bases at J, with 15 bases in the middle. The CDR3 spans 15 residues.

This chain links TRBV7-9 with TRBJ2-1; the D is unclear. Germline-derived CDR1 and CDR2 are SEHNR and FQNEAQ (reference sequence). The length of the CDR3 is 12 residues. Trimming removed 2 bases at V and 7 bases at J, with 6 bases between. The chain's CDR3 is CASSLPLNEQFF. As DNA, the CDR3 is TGTGCCAGCAGCTTACCTCTGAATGAGCAGTTCTTC.

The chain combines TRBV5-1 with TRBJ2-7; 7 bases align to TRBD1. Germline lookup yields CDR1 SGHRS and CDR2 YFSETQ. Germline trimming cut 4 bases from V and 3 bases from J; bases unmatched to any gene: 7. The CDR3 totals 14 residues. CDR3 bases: TGCGCCAGCAGCCCGACAGGGACGGTCTACGAGCAGTACTTC. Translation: CASSPTGTVYEQYF.

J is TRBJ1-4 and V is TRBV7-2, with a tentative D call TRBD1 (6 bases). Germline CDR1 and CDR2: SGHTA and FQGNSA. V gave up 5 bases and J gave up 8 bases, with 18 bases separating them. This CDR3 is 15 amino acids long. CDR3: CASSQQGRNVEKLFF. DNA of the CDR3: TGTGCCAGCAGCCAACAGGGACGGAATGTGGAAAAACTGTTTTTT.

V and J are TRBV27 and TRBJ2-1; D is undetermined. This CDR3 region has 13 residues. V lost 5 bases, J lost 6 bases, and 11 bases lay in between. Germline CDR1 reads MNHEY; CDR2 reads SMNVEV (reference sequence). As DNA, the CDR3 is TGTGCCAGCAGTATGGGCAACGGCAATGAGCAGTTCTTC. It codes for CASSMGNGNEQFF.

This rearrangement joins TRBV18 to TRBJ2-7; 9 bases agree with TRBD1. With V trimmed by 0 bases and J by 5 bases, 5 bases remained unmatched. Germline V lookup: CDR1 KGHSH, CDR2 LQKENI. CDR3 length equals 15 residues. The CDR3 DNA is TGTGCCAGCTCACCACCCCGGGGACAGGGCAACGAGCAGTACTTC. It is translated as CASSPPRGQGNEQYF. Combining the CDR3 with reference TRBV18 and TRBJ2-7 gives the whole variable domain NAGVMQNPRHLVRRRGQEARLRCSPMKGHSHVYWYRQLPEEGLKFMVYLQKENIIDESGMPKERFSAEFPKEGPSILRIQQVVRGDSAAYFCASSPPRGQGNEQYFGPGTRLTVT.

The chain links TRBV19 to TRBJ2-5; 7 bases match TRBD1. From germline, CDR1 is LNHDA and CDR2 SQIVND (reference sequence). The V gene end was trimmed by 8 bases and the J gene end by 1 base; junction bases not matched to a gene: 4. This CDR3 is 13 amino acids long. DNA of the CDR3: TGTGCCAGTCGCAGACAGGGCCAAGAGACCCAGTACTTC. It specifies CASRRQGQETQYF.

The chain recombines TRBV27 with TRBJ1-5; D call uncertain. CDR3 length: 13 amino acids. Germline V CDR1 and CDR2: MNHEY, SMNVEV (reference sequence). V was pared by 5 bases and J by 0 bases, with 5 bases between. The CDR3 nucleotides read TGTGCCAGCAGTCCTCCTAGCAATCAGCCCCAGCATTTT. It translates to CASSPPSNQPQHF.

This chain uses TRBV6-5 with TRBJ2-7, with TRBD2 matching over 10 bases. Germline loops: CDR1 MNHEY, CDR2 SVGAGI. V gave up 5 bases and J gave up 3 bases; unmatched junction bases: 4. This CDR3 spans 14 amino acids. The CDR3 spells CASSPSSGSYEQYF. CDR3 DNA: TGTGCCAGCAGTCCCTCTAGCGGGAGCTACGAGCAGTACTTC.

CDR3 residues: CASSFPGGVGKYNEQFF. For the CDR3, the DNA is TGCGCCAGCAGCTTCCCAGGCGGGGTGGGCAAATACAATGAGCAGTTCTTC. This sequence joins TRBV5-1 and TRBJ2-1; tentatively, D is TRBD2 (6 bases). The V gene's germline CDR1 is SGHRS and CDR2 YFSETQ. The CDR3 spans 17 residues. V was cut by 2 bases and J by 4 bases, with 19 bases left in between.

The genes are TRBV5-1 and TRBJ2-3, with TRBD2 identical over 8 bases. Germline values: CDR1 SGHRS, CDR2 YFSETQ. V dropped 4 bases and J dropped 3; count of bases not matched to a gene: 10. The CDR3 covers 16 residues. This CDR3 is CASSPGLAGTTDTQYF. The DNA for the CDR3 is TGCGCCAGCAGCCCCGGGTTAGCGGGGACAACAGATACGCAGTATTTT. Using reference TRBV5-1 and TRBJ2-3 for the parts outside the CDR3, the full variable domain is KAGVTQTPRYLIKTRGQQVTLSCSPISGHRSVSWYQQTPGQGLQFLFEYFSETQRNKGNFPGRFSGRQFSNSRSEMNVSTLELGDSALYLCASSPGLAGTTDTQYFGPGTRLTVL.

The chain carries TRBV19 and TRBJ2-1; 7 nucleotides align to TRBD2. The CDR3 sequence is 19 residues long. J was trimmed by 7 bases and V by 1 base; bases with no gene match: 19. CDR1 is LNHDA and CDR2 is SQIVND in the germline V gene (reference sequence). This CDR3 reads CASSIALAGGSGTGNEQFF. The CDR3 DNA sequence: TGTGCCAGTAGTATAGCCCTCGCGGGCGGAAGCGGGACGGGAAATGAGCAGTTCTTC.

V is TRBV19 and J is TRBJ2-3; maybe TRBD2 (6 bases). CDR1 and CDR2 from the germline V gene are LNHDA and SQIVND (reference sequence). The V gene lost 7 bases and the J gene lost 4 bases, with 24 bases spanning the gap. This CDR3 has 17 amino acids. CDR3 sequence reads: CASTPYRTGAAPDTQYF. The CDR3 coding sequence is TGTGCCAGTACCCCATACCGGACGGGAGCCGCCCCAGATACGCAGTATTTT.

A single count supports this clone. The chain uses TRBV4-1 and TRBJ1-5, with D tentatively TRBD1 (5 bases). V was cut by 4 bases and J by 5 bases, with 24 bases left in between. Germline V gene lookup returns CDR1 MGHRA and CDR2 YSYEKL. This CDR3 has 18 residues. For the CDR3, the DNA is TGCGCCAGCAGCCCTCAGGATGCAGGGCCCAGGGCCGATCAGCCCCAGCATTTT. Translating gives CASSPQDAGPRADQPQHF.

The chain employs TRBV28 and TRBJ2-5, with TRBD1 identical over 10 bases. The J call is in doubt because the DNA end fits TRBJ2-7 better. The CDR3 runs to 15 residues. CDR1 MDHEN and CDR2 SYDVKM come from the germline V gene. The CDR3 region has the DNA TGTGCCAGCAGCTATGCGGGACAGGGGAGTTACGAGCAGTACTTC. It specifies CASSYAGQGSYEQYF.

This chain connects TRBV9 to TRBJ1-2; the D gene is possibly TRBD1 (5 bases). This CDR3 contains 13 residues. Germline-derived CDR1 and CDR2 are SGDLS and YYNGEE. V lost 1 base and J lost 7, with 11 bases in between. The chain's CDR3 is CASSVQGMGGYTF. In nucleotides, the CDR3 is TGTGCCAGCAGCGTACAGGGAATGGGTGGCTACACCTTC.

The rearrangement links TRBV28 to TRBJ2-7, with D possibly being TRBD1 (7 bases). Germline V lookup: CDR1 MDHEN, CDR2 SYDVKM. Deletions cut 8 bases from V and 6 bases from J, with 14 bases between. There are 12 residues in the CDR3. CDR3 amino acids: CASDAGGGEQYF. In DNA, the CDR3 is TGTGCCAGCGATGCAGGGGGAGGCGAGCAGTACTTC.

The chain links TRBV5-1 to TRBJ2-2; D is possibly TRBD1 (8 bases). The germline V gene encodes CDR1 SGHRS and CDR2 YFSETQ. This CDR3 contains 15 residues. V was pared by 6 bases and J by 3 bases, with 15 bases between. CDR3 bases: TGCGCCAGCACGGACAGGGCGGGGGACACCGGGGAGCTGTTTTTT. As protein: CASTDRAGDTGELFF.

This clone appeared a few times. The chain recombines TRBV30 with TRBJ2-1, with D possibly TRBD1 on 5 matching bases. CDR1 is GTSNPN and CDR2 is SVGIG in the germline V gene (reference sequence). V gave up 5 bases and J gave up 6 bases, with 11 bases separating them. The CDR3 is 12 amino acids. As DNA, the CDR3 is TGTGCCTGGGGGGCCGCTGGCAATGAGCAGTTCTTC. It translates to CAWGAAGNEQFF.

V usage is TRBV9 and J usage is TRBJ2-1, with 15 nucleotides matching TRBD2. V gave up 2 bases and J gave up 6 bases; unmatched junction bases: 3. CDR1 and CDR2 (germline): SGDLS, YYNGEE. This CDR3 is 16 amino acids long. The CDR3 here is CASSVGTSGRSNEQFF. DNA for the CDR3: TGTGCCAGCAGCGTCGGGACTAGCGGGAGGTCCAATGAGCAGTTCTTC.

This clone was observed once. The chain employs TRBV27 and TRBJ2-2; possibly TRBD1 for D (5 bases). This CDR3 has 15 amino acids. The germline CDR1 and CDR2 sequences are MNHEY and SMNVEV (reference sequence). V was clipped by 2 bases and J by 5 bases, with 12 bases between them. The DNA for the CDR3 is TGTGCCAGCAGTTTAATAGGGGCCGGTACCGGGGAGCTGTTTTTT. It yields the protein CASSLIGAGTGELFF.

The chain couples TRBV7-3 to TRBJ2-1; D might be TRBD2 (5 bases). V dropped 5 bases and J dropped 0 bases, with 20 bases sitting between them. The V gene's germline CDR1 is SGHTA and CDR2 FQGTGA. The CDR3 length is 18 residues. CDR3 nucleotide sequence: TGTGCCAGCAGCCCCCTTGACGGAGGCAGAAGCTCCTACAATGAGCAGTTCTTC. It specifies CASSPLDGGRSSYNEQFF.

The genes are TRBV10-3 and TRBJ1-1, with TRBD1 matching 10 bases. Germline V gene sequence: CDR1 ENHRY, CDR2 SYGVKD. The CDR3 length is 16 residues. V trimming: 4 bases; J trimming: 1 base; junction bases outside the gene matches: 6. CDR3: CAISADRGRGNTEAFF. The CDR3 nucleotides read TGTGCCATCAGTGCTGACAGGGGGCGAGGGAACACTGAAGCTTTCTTT.

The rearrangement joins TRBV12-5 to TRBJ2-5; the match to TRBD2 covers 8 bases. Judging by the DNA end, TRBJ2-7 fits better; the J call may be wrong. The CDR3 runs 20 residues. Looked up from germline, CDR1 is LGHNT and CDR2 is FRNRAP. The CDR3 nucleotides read TGTGCTAGTGGTTTGGTCGGTTCTCTTCACGGGACTAGAAAGTCCTACGAGCAGTACTTC. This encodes CASGLVGSLHGTRKSYEQYF.